These T cell receptor beta chains were read from a single sample in a study of blood T cell repertoires in COVID-19. Sequenced by immunoSEQ multiplex PCR; TCRdb stores in-frame clones only, minus some. The sample lists about 240,000 clones, 86% occurring once. Sequenced sample: peripheral blood. All receptors derive from a man older than 75 with acute or convalescent COVID-19. The CDR3 runs from the conserved cysteine through the conserved F or W. D genes are given only for firm matches. Only part of the rows carry a size: once, few, many, or a class if the clone is expanded.

clone size | J gene | D gene | V gene | CDR3 length | CDR3 protein | CDR3 DNA
NA | TRBJ1-6 | NA | TRBV11-2 | 16 | CASSRPRGVENSPLHF | TGTGCCAGCAGCCGACCACGGGGGGTAGAGAATTCACCCCTCCACTTT
NA | TRBJ1-5 | TRBD1 | TRBV19 | 13 | CASSDRAAQPQHF | TGTGCCAGTAGCGACAGGGCTGCGCAGCCCCAGCATTTT
NA | TRBJ2-7 | TRBD2 | TRBV6-6 | 14 | CASSYATSGYEQYF | TGTGCCAGCAGTTACGCGACTAGCGGATACGAGCAGTACTTC
NA | TRBJ1-5 | TRBD1 | TRBV4-1 | 15 | CASSRDRQASPAQHF | TGCGCCAGCAGCCGGGACAGACAGGCCTCTCCAGCCCAGCATTTT
once | TRBJ2-3 | TRBD1 | TRBV6-2/TRBV6-3 | 18 | CASSFNPLDRVGTDTQYF | TGTGCCAGCAGTTTCAACCCTCTCGACAGGGTGGGCACAGATACGCAGTATTTT
NA | TRBJ1-1 | NA | TRBV29-1 | 13 | CSVGTNLNTEAFF | TGCAGCGTTGGAACTAATTTGAACACTGAAGCTTTCTTT
NA | TRBJ1-1 | NA | TRBV5-6 | 13 | CASSLGGGREAFF | TGTGCCAGCAGCTTGGGCGGGGGGCGTGAAGCTTTCTTT
NA | TRBJ2-3 | NA | TRBV29-1 | 16 | CSVVGSGFDSTDTQYF | TGCAGCGTTGTCGGTAGCGGATTCGATTCCACAGATACGCAGTATTTT
NA | TRBJ1-1 | NA | TRBV19 | 13 | CASTSGGAREAFF | TGTGCCAGTACTTCCGGGGGGGCCCGGGAAGCTTTCTTT
NA | TRBJ1-2 | TRBD1 | TRBV5-4 | 13 | CASSSQGERGYTF | TGTGCCAGCAGTTCACAGGGGGAACGTGGCTACACCTTC
NA | TRBJ1-1 | NA | TRBV10-3 | 14 | CAISESGVNTEAFF | TGTGCCATCAGTGAGTCGGGCGTAAACACTGAAGCTTTCTTT
NA | TRBJ2-5 | TRBD2 | TRBV5-1 | 16 | CASSPGQRGGVETQYF | TGCGCCAGCAGCCCGGGCCAACGGGGAGGGGTAGAGACCCAGTACTTC
NA | TRBJ2-7 | NA | TRBV6-5 | 12 | CASSYWGGEQYF | TGTGCCAGCAGTTACTGGGGAGGCGAGCAGTACTTC
NA | TRBJ1-1 | NA | TRBV10-3 | 13 | CAISWGVGTEAFF | TGTGCCATCAGTTGGGGGGTGGGCACTGAAGCTTTCTTT
NA | TRBJ1-5 | NA | TRBV5-5 | 15 | CASSRTFYSNQPQHF | TGTGCCAGCAGCCGGACATTCTATAGCAATCAGCCCCAGCATTTT
NA | TRBJ1-1 | NA | TRBV7-3 | 13 | CASSHQYGTEAFF | TGTGCCAGCAGCCACCAGTATGGCACTGAAGCTTTCTTT
NA | TRBJ1-2 | NA | TRBV19 | 13 | CASRDKGSYGYTF | TGTGCCAGTAGGGACAAGGGATCCTATGGCTACACCTTC
NA | TRBJ1-4 | NA | TRBV18 | 13 | CASSPDRNEKLFF | TGTGCCAGCTCACCCGACAGAAATGAAAAACTGTTTTTT
NA | TRBJ1-1 | NA | TRBV4-2 | 18 | CASSQDMAGPIMNTEAFF | TGTGCCAGCAGCCAAGATATGGCAGGGCCTATCATGAACACTGAAGCTTTCTTT
few | TRBJ2-2 | NA | TRBV10-1 | 11 | CASTDTGELFF | TGCGCCAGCACCGACACCGGGGAGCTGTTTTTT
once | TRBJ1-2 | TRBD1 | TRBV27 | 13 | CASGTVQNYGYTF | TGTGCCAGCGGGACAGTTCAAAACTATGGCTACACCTTC
NA | TRBJ1-2 | NA | TRBV5-8 | 16 | CASSSPDSRSNYGYTF | TGTGCCAGCAGCTCCCCCGACAGTCGTTCTAACTATGGCTACACCTTC
NA | TRBJ1-1 | NA | TRBV4-1 | 13 | CASSQEGAGRAFF | TGCGCCAGCAGCCAAGAGGGGGCAGGAAGAGCTTTCTTT
NA | TRBJ1-6 | NA | TRBV4-3 | 16 | CASSQGVITRDSPLHF | TGCGCCAGCAGCCAAGGGGTCATCACGAGGGATTCACCCCTCCACTTT
NA | TRBJ1-2 | TRBD1 | TRBV7-9 | 13 | CASSLGTGQGYTF | TGTGCCAGCAGCCTCGGGACAGGACAGGGCTACACCTTC
few | TRBJ2-1 | NA | TRBV2 | 14 | CASSEQATYNEQFF | TGTGCCAGCAGTGAACAGGCCACCTACAATGAGCAGTTCTTC
NA | TRBJ2-7 | TRBD2 | TRBV18 | 15 | CASSPGTSGNYEQYF | TGTGCCAGCTCACCCGGGACTAGCGGGAACTACGAGCAGTACTTC
NA | TRBJ1-1 | TRBD1 | TRBV3-1/TRBV3-2 | 14 | CASSQIDRGTEAFF | TGTGCCAGCAGCCAAATTGACAGGGGTACTGAAGCTTTCTTT
NA | TRBJ2-3 | TRBD1 | TRBV10-3 | 14 | CAIRTGFGEDTQYF | TGTGCCATCAGGACAGGGTTTGGAGAAGATACGCAGTATTTT
NA | TRBJ2-7 | NA | TRBV28 | 19 | CASSFLLAPGTLSSYEQYF | TGTGCCAGCAGTTTTCTCCTTGCCCCAGGGACACTCAGCTCCTACGAGCAGTACTTC
NA | TRBJ1-1 | NA | TRBV4-1 | 13 | CASSQDRVGEAFF | TGCGCCAGCAGCCAAGATCGGGTAGGTGAAGCTTTCTTT
NA | TRBJ2-7 | NA | TRBV18 | 17 | CASSQNHVRSSSYEQYF | TGTGCCAGCTCGCAAAACCACGTTAGGAGCAGCTCCTACGAGCAGTACTTC
NA | TRBJ1-3 | TRBD1 | TRBV25-1 | 12 | CASRQGWDTIYF | TGTGCCAGCCGACAGGGTTGGGACACCATATATTTT
NA | TRBJ2-2 | NA | TRBV19 | 13 | CASGTPNTGELFF | TGTGCCAGCGGGACACCGAACACCGGGGAGCTGTTTTTT
NA | TRBJ2-1 | TRBD2 | TRBV9 | 15 | CASSVVPAGDNEQFF | TGTGCCAGCAGCGTAGTTCCAGCGGGGGACAATGAGCAGTTCTTC
few | TRBJ1-5 | NA | TRBV7-2 | 15 | CASSRATGLNQPQHF | TGTGCCAGCAGCCGCGCAACAGGTCTCAATCAGCCCCAGCATTTT
NA | TRBJ2-6 | TRBD1 | TRBV5-1 | 17 | CASSSGTGTAGANVLTF | TGCGCCAGCAGTTCGGGGACAGGGACGGCTGGGGCCAACGTCCTGACTTTC
NA | TRBJ2-7 | TRBD2 | TRBV5-6 | 15 | CASSLDAGGPYEQYF | TGTGCCAGCAGCTTGGATGCGGGGGGGCCCTACGAGCAGTACTTC
NA | TRBJ1-1 | NA | TRBV7-6 | 17 | CASSHNPGGVLNTEAFF | TGTGCCAGCAGCCATAACCCCGGGGGAGTACTGAACACTGAAGCTTTCTTT
NA | TRBJ1-5 | NA | TRBV7-2 | 14 | CASSEGQSNQPQHF | TGTGCCAGCAGCGAGGGACAAAGCAATCAGCCCCAGCATTTT
NA | TRBJ1-2 | NA | TRBV15 | 15 | CATSLAAGYGYGYTF | TGTGCCACCAGCCTTGCGGCAGGGTACGGGTATGGCTACACCTTC
NA | TRBJ1-2 | NA | TRBV14 | 14 | CASSQDQPASGYTF | TGTGCCAGCAGCCAAGACCAACCTGCCAGTGGCTACACCTTC
once | TRBJ2-1 | NA | TRBV3-1/TRBV3-2 | 15 | CASSQGQGTYNEQFF | TGTGCCAGCAGCCAAGGGCAGGGAACCTACAATGAGCAGTTCTTC
NA | TRBJ1-1 | NA | TRBV6-2/TRBV6-3 | 15 | CASSRRDPVSTEAFF | TGTGCCAGCAGCCGGCGGGACCCGGTGAGCACTGAAGCTTTCTTT
NA | TRBJ2-7 | NA | TRBV25-1 | 11 | CARIVTYEQYF | TGTGCCAGGATCGTGACTTACGAGCAGTACTTC
few | TRBJ2-2 | TRBD2 | TRBV11-1 | 15 | CASSIPGLPIGELFF | TGTGCCAGCAGCATTCCGGGACTACCTATCGGGGAGCTGTTTTTT
NA | TRBJ2-7 | NA | TRBV10-3 | 13 | CATEAKVTGVQYF | TGTGCCACCGAGGCGAAGGTGACCGGTGTGCAGTACTTC
NA | TRBJ2-7 | TRBD1 | TRBV5-1 | 14 | CASSSGTGYDEQYF | TGCGCCAGCAGCTCGGGGACAGGCTACGACGAGCAGTACTTC
NA | TRBJ2-3 | NA | TRBV7-2 | 15 | CASSPGTKDTDTQYF | TGTGCCAGCAGCCCCGGGACAAAAGACACAGATACGCAGTATTTT
NA | TRBJ1-1 | NA | TRBV5-4 | 13 | CASSLQGYTEAFF | TGTGCCAGCAGCTTACAGGGTTATACTGAAGCTTTCTTT
NA | TRBJ1-4 | NA | TRBV5-1 | 13 | CASTPGGGEKLFF | TGCGCCAGCACCCCCGGAGGAGGAGAAAAACTGTTTTTT
NA | TRBJ2-2 | NA | TRBV2 | 13 | CASSEDRVGELFF | TGTGCCAGCAGTGAAGACAGGGTAGGGGAGCTGTTTTTT
NA | TRBJ2-2 | TRBD1 | TRBV28 | 17 | CASSSGTGGENTGELFF | TGTGCCAGCAGCTCCGGGACAGGGGGCGAAAACACCGGGGAGCTGTTTTTT
NA | TRBJ1-4 | NA | TRBV2 | 15 | CASRIGASGREKLFF | TGTGCCAGCAGAATTGGGGCGTCGGGTCGCGAAAAACTGTTTTTT
NA | TRBJ2-7 | NA | TRBV5-8 | 14 | CASSLGAGSYEQYF | TGTGCCAGCAGCTTGGGAGCGGGTAGTTACGAGCAGTACTTC
NA | TRBJ1-2 | TRBD1 | TRBV28 | 16 | CAILGQGRKANYGYTF | TGTGCCATTCTGGGACAGGGACGAAAAGCTAACTATGGCTACACCTTC
NA | TRBJ1-2 | NA | TRBV12-3/TRBV12-4 | 13 | CASRVSGTQRYTF | TGTGCCAGCAGGGTCTCCGGGACACAGCGCTACACCTTC
NA | TRBJ1-3 | TRBD1 | TRBV5-1 | 15 | CASSLETGSGNTIYF | TGCGCCAGCAGCTTGGAGACAGGGTCTGGAAACACCATATATTTT
NA | TRBJ1-4 | NA | TRBV10-3 | 13 | CAIWGGLNEKLFF | TGTGCCATCTGGGGGGGTTTGAATGAAAAACTGTTTTTT
NA | TRBJ2-7 | TRBD1 | TRBV5-6 | 17 | CASRRHGTGSSFYEQYF | TGTGCCAGCAGACGCCACGGGACAGGATCTTCTTTCTACGAGCAGTACTTC